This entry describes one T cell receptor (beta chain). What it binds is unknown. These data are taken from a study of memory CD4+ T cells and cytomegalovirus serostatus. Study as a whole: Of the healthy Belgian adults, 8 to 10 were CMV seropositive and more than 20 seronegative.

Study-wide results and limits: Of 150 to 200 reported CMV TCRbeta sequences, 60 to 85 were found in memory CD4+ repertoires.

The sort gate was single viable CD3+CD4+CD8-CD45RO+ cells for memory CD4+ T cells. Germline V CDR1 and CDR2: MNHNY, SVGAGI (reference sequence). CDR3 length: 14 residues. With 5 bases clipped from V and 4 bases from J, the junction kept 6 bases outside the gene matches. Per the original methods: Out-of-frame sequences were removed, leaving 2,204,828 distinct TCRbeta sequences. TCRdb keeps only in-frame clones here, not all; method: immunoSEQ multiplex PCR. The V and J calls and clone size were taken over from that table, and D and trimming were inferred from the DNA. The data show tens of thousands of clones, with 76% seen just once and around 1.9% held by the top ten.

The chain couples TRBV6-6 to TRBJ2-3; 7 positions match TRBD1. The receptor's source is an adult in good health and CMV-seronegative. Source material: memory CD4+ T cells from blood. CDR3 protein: CASSARGLADTQYF. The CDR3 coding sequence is TGTGCCAGCAGTGCGAGGGGGCTGGCAGATACGCAGTATTTT.